The rows below give T cell receptor beta chains drawn from one sample of a study of technical replicates of blood from several donors. Generated by immunoSEQ multiplex PCR, the TCRdb table keeps only in-frame clones and is missing some. The table includes over 70,000 clones, about nine tenths detected once. The specimen sequenced was T cells isolated from PBMCs. Source of these receptors: a human donor in good health. Each CDR3 is given with its conserved first and last residue. The order of the fields is V gene, J gene, clone size, D gene, CDR3 DNA, CDR3 protein. The D gene is left open where the match is weak. The size of a clone is reported for some rows only, either as once, few or many, or as a class for expanded clones.

v_gene: TRBV30; j_gene: TRBJ2-3; abundance: .; d_gene: .; CDR3nt: TGTGCCTGGAGTGCGACTAGCACAGATACGCAGTATTTT; CDR3aa: CAWSATSTDTQYF
v_gene: TRBV7-9; j_gene: TRBJ2-5; abundance: .; d_gene: TRBD2; CDR3nt: TGTGCCAGCAGCTTAGCGTTAGCTGCGGGAGACCCCTTTGCGGCCCAGTACTTC; CDR3aa: CASSLALAAGDPFAAQYF
v_gene: TRBV7-8; j_gene: TRBJ2-1; abundance: .; d_gene: TRBD1; CDR3nt: TGTGCCAGCAGCTTAGCGATCTACGGGACAGGGGAATCTAAGGGCTACAATGAGCAGTTCTTC; CDR3aa: CASSLAIYGTGESKGYNEQFF
v_gene: TRBV29-1; j_gene: TRBJ2-1; abundance: once; d_gene: .; CDR3nt: TGCAGCGTTCGGAGCTCCTACAATGAGCAGTTCTTC; CDR3aa: CSVRSSYNEQFF
v_gene: TRBV7-9; j_gene: TRBJ1-2; abundance: .; d_gene: .; CDR3nt: TGTGCCAGCAGCCCCCCCGGGAGCGCTAGTAACTATGGCTACACCTTC; CDR3aa: CASSPPGSASNYGYTF
v_gene: TRBV19; j_gene: TRBJ2-3; abundance: .; d_gene: .; CDR3nt: TGTGCCAGTAGTATTGATCTCCCCCCAGTAGATACGCAGTATTTT; CDR3aa: CASSIDLPPVDTQYF
v_gene: TRBV10-3; j_gene: TRBJ2-5; abundance: .; d_gene: .; CDR3nt: TGTGCCATATCCGGGACAAACGGCCAAGAGACCCAGTACTTC; CDR3aa: CAISGTNGQETQYF
v_gene: TRBV6-6; j_gene: TRBJ2-5; abundance: once; d_gene: TRBD1; CDR3nt: TGTGCCAGCAGTTATGGGACAGCCCAAGAGACCCAGTACTTC; CDR3aa: CASSYGTAQETQYF
v_gene: TRBV19; j_gene: TRBJ1-5; abundance: .; d_gene: .; CDR3nt: TGTGCCAGTAGTCCCTCGCAGGGCCGTTTCAATCAGCCCCAGCATTTT; CDR3aa: CASSPSQGRFNQPQHF
v_gene: TRBV7-9; j_gene: TRBJ2-7; abundance: .; d_gene: TRBD1; CDR3nt: TGTGCCAGCAGCTTAGCGGTGGGGACAGAGTCCTACGAGCAGTACTTC; CDR3aa: CASSLAVGTESYEQYF
v_gene: TRBV13; j_gene: TRBJ2-7; abundance: .; d_gene: .; CDR3nt: TGTGCCAGCAGCAGTGACAGGTCGAACGAGCAGTACTTC; CDR3aa: CASSSDRSNEQYF
v_gene: TRBV28; j_gene: TRBJ2-2; abundance: .; d_gene: .; CDR3nt: TGTGCCAGCAGTTTACAGACCGGGGAGCTGTTTTTT; CDR3aa: CASSLQTGELFF
v_gene: TRBV5-1; j_gene: TRBJ2-7; abundance: .; d_gene: TRBD2; CDR3nt: TGCGCCAGCAGCTTCCTTGCGGGAGGAAGCGAGCAGTACTTC; CDR3aa: CASSFLAGGSEQYF
v_gene: TRBV9; j_gene: TRBJ2-1; abundance: .; d_gene: TRBD2; CDR3nt: TGTGCCAGCAGCGTAGCATTAGCGGGAGGCAATGAGCAGTTCTTC; CDR3aa: CASSVALAGGNEQFF
v_gene: TRBV9; j_gene: TRBJ2-1; abundance: .; d_gene: TRBD2; CDR3nt: TGTGCCAGCAGAGGACTAGCGGATTACAATGAGCAGTTCTTC; CDR3aa: CASRGLADYNEQFF
v_gene: TRBV5-1; j_gene: TRBJ2-3; abundance: .; d_gene: TRBD2; CDR3nt: TGCGCCACCAGGACTAGTCGGAATCCCACAGATACGCAGTATTTT; CDR3aa: CATRTSRNPTDTQYF
v_gene: TRBV7-3; j_gene: TRBJ2-1; abundance: .; d_gene: TRBD1; CDR3nt: TGTGCCAGCTCGAGGGGGCTAGCCTACAATGAGCAGTTCTTC; CDR3aa: CASSRGLAYNEQFF
v_gene: TRBV7-8; j_gene: TRBJ2-7; abundance: .; d_gene: TRBD2; CDR3nt: TGTGCCAGCAGCTTGGGACTAGCGGGAGTCCTCTCCTACGAGCAGTACTTC; CDR3aa: CASSLGLAGVLSYEQYF
v_gene: TRBV4-1; j_gene: TRBJ2-7; abundance: .; d_gene: .; CDR3nt: TGCGCCAGCAGCCTCGATCACCAGGCCTCTTTCTACGAGCAGTACTTC; CDR3aa: CASSLDHQASFYEQYF
v_gene: TRBV6-6; j_gene: TRBJ2-5; abundance: .; d_gene: TRBD1; CDR3nt: TGTGCCAGCAGTGGGACAGGATCCCAAGAGACCCAGTACTTC; CDR3aa: CASSGTGSQETQYF
v_gene: TRBV5-6; j_gene: TRBJ2-1; abundance: .; d_gene: .; CDR3nt: TGTGCCAGCAGCTTGAGCCAGGTTGGGCTAAACAATGAGCAGTTCTTC; CDR3aa: CASSLSQVGLNNEQFF
v_gene: TRBV7-9; j_gene: TRBJ2-1; abundance: .; d_gene: TRBD2; CDR3nt: TGTGCCAGCAGCTTATTCCTAGCGGGAGGGTCAGGTGAGCAGTTCTTC; CDR3aa: CASSLFLAGGSGEQFF
v_gene: TRBV7-2; j_gene: TRBJ2-3; abundance: .; d_gene: .; CDR3nt: TGTGCCAGCAGCTCATACAGCGGAGCTAGCACAGATACGCAGTATTTT; CDR3aa: CASSSYSGASTDTQYF
v_gene: TRBV7-2; j_gene: TRBJ2-1; abundance: .; d_gene: TRBD2; CDR3nt: TGTGCCAGCATCCCCGAGGCCCTAGCGGGTTACAATGAGCAGTTCTTC; CDR3aa: CASIPEALAGYNEQFF
v_gene: TRBV28; j_gene: TRBJ2-1; abundance: once; d_gene: .; CDR3nt: TGTGCCAGCCATAAGGGGAGTAGCGGCGACAATGAGCAGTTCTTC; CDR3aa: CASHKGSSGDNEQFF
v_gene: TRBV6-1; j_gene: TRBJ2-1; abundance: .; d_gene: .; CDR3nt: TGTGCCAGCCGTAGACAGGACTCCTACAATGAGCAGTTCTTC; CDR3aa: CASRRQDSYNEQFF